Below are 5 T cell receptor beta chains sequenced from a single sample in a study of T cell responses to AZD1222 COVID-19 vaccine. Using immunoSEQ multiplex PCR, the repertoire was profiled, and TCRdb retains in-frame clones only, with some absent. The sample records tens of thousands of clones, approximately 91% being singletons. The source material was peripheral blood, sampled 28 days after the second AZD1222 dose. The receptors originated from an adult who received the AZD1222 COVID-19 vaccine.

The chain joins TRBV20-1 to TRBJ1-1; a possible D gene is TRBD1 (6 bases). The CDR3 length is 15 residues. Looked up from germline, CDR1 is DFQATT and CDR2 is SNEGSKA (reference sequence). V was shortened by 3 bases and J by 4 bases, with 18 bases between the two germline ends. CDR3 amino acids: CSASPATGGLTEAFF. The CDR3 DNA follows: TGCAGTGCTAGTCCTGCGACAGGCGGCCTCACTGAAGCTTTCTTT.

The sample holds a few counts of this clone. The chain employs TRBV6-2 or TRBV6-3 and TRBJ1-1; D call uncertain. Trimming pared 0 bases from V and 4 bases from J, leaving 9 bases between. Per the germline V gene, CDR1 is MNHEY and CDR2 is SVGEGT. CDR3 size: 14 residues. CDR3 loop: CASSYSEGSTEAFF. The CDR3 coding sequence is TGTGCCAGCAGTTACTCCGAAGGTTCCACTGAAGCTTTCTTT.

This chain uses TRBV10-2 with TRBJ2-7; 7 bases are a match to TRBD2. Germline V gene lookup returns CDR1 WSHSY and CDR2 SAAADI. The V gene end was trimmed by 4 bases and the J gene end by 5 bases; junction bases not matched to a gene: 14. The CDR3 covers 16 residues. The CDR3 bases are TGCGCCAGCAGTGCCCCCCGGGAGGCGGGGCAGGACGAGCAGTACTTC. Protein: CASSAPREAGQDEQYF.

The chain joins TRBV7-8 to TRBJ2-5; 9 bases are shared with TRBD2. The closer fit of TRBJ2-7 to the DNA end suggests the J call may be wrong. Germline values: CDR1 SGHVS, CDR2 FQNEAQ. The CDR3 contains 16 residues. Here the CDR3 reads CASTPRRRGGEYEQYF. The CDR3 bases are TGTGCCAGCACCCCCCGCAGGCGGGGGGGCGAATACGAGCAGTACTTC.

This chain links TRBV27 with TRBJ1-1; unclear D gene. Germline assignment: CDR1 MNHEY and CDR2 SMNVEV (reference sequence). V was trimmed by 1 base and J by 5 bases, leaving 8 bases between them. The CDR3 is 13 residues long. CDR3 amino acids: CASSLYAGTEAFF. CDR3 coding DNA: TGTGCCAGCAGTTTATATGCGGGAACTGAAGCTTTCTTT.